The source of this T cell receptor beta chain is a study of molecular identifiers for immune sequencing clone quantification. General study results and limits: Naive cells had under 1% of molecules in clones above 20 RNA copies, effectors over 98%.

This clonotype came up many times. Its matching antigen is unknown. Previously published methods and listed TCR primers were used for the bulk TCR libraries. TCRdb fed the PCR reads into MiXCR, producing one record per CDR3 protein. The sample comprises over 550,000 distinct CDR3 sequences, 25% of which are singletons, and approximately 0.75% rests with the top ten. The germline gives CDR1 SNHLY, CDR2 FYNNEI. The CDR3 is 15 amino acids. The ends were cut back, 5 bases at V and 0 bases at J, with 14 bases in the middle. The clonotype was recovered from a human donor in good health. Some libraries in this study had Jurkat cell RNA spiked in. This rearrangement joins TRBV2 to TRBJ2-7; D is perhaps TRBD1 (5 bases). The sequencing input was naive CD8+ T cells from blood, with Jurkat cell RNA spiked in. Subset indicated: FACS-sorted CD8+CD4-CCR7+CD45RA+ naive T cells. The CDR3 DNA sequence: TGTGCCAGCAGTCCTATATACAGGAGCTCCTACGAGCAGTACTTC. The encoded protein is CASSPIYRSSYEQYF.